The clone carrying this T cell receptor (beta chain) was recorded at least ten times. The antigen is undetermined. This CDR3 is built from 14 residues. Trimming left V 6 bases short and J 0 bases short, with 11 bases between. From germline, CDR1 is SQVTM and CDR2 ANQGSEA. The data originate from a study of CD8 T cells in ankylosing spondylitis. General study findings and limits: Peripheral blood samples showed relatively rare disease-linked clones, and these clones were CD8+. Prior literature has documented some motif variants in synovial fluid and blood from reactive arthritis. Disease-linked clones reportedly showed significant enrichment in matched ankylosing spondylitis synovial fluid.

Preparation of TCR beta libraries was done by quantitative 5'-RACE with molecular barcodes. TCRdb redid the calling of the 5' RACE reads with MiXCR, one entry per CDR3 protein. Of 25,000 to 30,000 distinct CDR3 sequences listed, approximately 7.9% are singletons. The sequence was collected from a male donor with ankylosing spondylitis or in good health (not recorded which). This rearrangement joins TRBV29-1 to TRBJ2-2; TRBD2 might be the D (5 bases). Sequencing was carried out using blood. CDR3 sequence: CSVERNANTGELFF. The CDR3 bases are TGCAGCGTGGAGCGGAACGCGAACACCGGGGAGCTGTTTTTT.